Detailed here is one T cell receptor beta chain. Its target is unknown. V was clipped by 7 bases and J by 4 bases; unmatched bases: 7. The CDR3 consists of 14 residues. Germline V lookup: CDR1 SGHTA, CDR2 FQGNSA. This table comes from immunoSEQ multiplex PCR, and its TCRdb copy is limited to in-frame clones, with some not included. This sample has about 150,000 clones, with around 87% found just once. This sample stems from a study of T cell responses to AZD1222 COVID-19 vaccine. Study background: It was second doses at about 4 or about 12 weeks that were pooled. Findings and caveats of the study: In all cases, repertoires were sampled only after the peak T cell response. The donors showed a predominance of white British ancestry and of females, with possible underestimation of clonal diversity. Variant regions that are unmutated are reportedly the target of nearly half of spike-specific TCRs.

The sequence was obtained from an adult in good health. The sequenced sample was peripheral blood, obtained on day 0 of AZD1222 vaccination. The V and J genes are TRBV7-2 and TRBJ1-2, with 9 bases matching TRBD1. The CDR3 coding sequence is TGTGCCAGCATCGCTACAGGGGGCCGCTATGGCTACACCTTC. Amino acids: CASIATGGRYGYTF.